The 20 T cell receptor beta chains below all came from one sample that was sequenced in a study of cytomegalovirus exposure and HLA in healthy donors. PCR used 60 Vbeta primers and 13 Jbeta primers. Repertoires were generated with immunoSEQ multiplex PCR, while TCRdb's copy carries only in-frame clones and drops some. The sample includes approximately 170,000 clones, 65% to 90% seen only once; the top ten take 1.9%. The sample consisted of PBMCs. These receptors were collected from a human donor in good health.

The chain couples TRBV5-4 to TRBJ1-4; the match to TRBD1 covers 9 bases. The CDR3 totals 15 residues. The V and J ends lost 4 bases and 6 bases, in that order; junction bases with no gene match: 7. Germline loops: CDR1 SGHNT, CDR2 YYREEE (reference sequence). CDR3 DNA: TGTGCCAGCAGCCCGGGACGGACAGGGGATGAAAAACTGTTTTTT. It is translated as CASSPGRTGDEKLFF.

V is TRBV5-5 and J is TRBJ1-4; weak D call: TRBD1 (6 bases). The CDR3 has 13 residues. Trimming pared 2 bases from V and 8 bases from J, leaving 10 bases between. The germline V gene has CDR1 SGHKS and CDR2 YYEKEE (reference sequence). CDR3 DNA sequence: TGTGCCAGCAGCTTAGGGACACCCGAAAAACTGTTTTTT. This codes for CASSLGTPEKLFF.

The V and J genes are TRBV15 and TRBJ1-1; no reliable D call. Germline CDR1 LNHNV, CDR2 YYDKDF (reference sequence). Trimming took off 1 base at V and 4 bases at J, with 7 bases between the two ends. The CDR3 is 13 residues long. DNA of the CDR3: TGTGCCACCAGCAGAGTAGGAGTCACTGAAGCTTTCTTT. This gives the protein CATSRVGVTEAFF. Supplemented by reference TRBV15 and TRBJ1-1, the full variable domain reads DAMVIQNPRYQVTQFGKPVTLSCSQTLNHNVMYWYQQKSSQAPKLLFHYYDKDFNNEADTPDNFQSRRPNTSFCFLDIRSPGLGDTAMYLCATSRVGVTEAFFGQGTRLTVV.

The J gene is TRBJ2-2, the V gene TRBV7-8; TRBD1 agrees at 7 bases. J was trimmed by 7 bases and V by 6 bases; bases with no gene match: 8. Per the germline V gene, CDR1 is SGHVS and CDR2 is FQNEAQ. There are 14 residues in the CDR3. The CDR3 spells CASRVQGINGELFF. The CDR3 DNA is TGTGCCAGCAGGGTACAGGGGATAAACGGGGAGCTGTTTTTT.

DNA of the CDR3: TGTGCCAGCACCGGAACTAGCTATGAGACCCAGTACTTC. Translating gives CASTGTSYETQYF. V is TRBV7-8 and J is TRBJ2-5; D possibly corresponds to TRBD2 (6 bases). This CDR3 is built from 13 residues. Per germline, CDR1 SGHVS and CDR2 FQNEAQ. V was cut by 7 bases and J by 5 bases, with 14 bases left in between.

The rearrangement uses TRBV5-6 and TRBJ2-7, with 7 bases lining up with TRBD1. Trimming at V came to 3 bases and at J to 5 bases, leaving 5 bases not matched to a gene. Germline CDR1 reads SGHDT; CDR2 reads YYEEEE. This CDR3 contains 13 residues. CDR3 DNA sequence: TGTGCCAGCAGCTCCGACAGGGTCAACGAGCAGTACTTC. Translated: CASSSDRVNEQYF.

The chain couples TRBV6-6 to TRBJ2-2, with 8 bases matching TRBD1. Germline V CDR1 and CDR2: MNHNY, SVGAGI (reference sequence). CDR3 length: 15 residues. With 5 bases clipped from V and 5 bases from J, the junction kept 7 bases outside the gene matches. CDR3 sequence (DNA): TGTGCCAGCAGTACGGACAGGGCAAGGACCGGGGAGCTGTTTTTT. Protein: CASSTDRARTGELFF.

V is TRBV27 and J is TRBJ2-5, with D hard to call. The CDR3 is 15 amino acids. Trimming took off 4 bases at V and 3 bases at J, with 15 bases between the two ends. Looked up from germline, CDR1 is MNHEY and CDR2 is SMNVEV (reference sequence). The CDR3 nucleotides are TGTGCCAGCAGTTCCGGTTTGTCAGGCAAAGAGACCCAGTACTTC. Translated: CASSSGLSGKETQYF.

In its sample, this clone was seen once. The chain links TRBV6-5 to TRBJ2-3; 7 positions match TRBD1. Germline V gene data show CDR1 as MNHEY and CDR2 as SVGAGI. The V and J ends lost 3 bases and 0 bases, in that order; junction bases with no gene match: 6. The CDR3 has 16 residues. Here the CDR3 reads CASSYLRDSSTDTQYF. DNA for the CDR3: TGTGCCAGCAGTTATCTTCGGGACAGCAGCACAGATACGCAGTATTTT.

The V and J genes are TRBV4-1 and TRBJ1-2; D perhaps matches TRBD1 (5 bases). CDR1 MGHRA and CDR2 YSYEKL come from the germline V gene. Trimming removed 0 bases from V and 4 bases from J, with 9 bases in between. This CDR3 spans 14 amino acids. The CDR3 loop reads CASSQEGGPYGYTF. The CDR3 nucleotides are TGCGCCAGCAGCCAAGAGGGGGGACCCTATGGCTACACCTTC.

The V and J genes are TRBV7-2 and TRBJ2-3; D ambiguous. The CDR3 is made up of 11 amino acids. The V gene's germline CDR1 is SGHTA and CDR2 FQGNSA. With 2 bases removed from V and 8 bases from J, the gap between germline ends came to 5 bases. The CDR3 DNA reads as TGTGCCAGCAGCTTATCTTTTACGCAGTATTTT. Amino acids: CASSLSFTQYF.

The gene calls are TRBV2 and TRBJ1-4; weak D call: TRBD1 (6 bases). The V end lost 7 bases, the J end lost 8 bases, and 14 bases lay between the germline ends. Germline CDR1 SNHLY, CDR2 FYNNEI. CDR3 length equals 13 residues. The CDR3 loop is CASNREQGEKLFF. The CDR3, as DNA: TGTGCCAGCAATCGGGAACAGGGCGAAAAACTGTTTTTT.

This chain joins TRBV5-8 and TRBJ1-4; the D gene is possibly TRBD1 (5 bases). Trimming left V 6 bases short and J 5 bases short, with 14 bases between. Germline assignment: CDR1 SGHTS and CDR2 YDEGEE. The CDR3 runs to 14 residues. CDR3 sequence (DNA): TGTGCCAGCACGCGAATGGGGGGGAATGAAAAACTGTTTTTT. Translated: CASTRMGGNEKLFF.

The chain couples TRBV9 to TRBJ2-2; 8 positions match TRBD2. Trimming removed 0 bases from V and 9 bases from J; junction bases left unmatched: 7. The CDR3 totals 15 residues. Germline assignment: CDR1 SGDLS and CDR2 YYNGEE. CDR3 residues: CASSVGGLAGWELFF. The CDR3 coding sequence is TGTGCCAGCAGCGTAGGCGGTCTAGCGGGCTGGGAGCTGTTTTTT.

The J gene is TRBJ1-1, the V gene TRBV7-2; 9 nucleotides match TRBD1. Germline lookup yields CDR1 SGHTA and CDR2 FQGNSA. CDR3 length equals 14 residues. Trimming cost V 5 bases and J 7 bases; bases outside gene matches: 8. CDR3 residues: CASSLLPGQGEAFF. CDR3 DNA sequence: TGTGCCAGCAGCCTGTTGCCGGGACAGGGTGAAGCTTTCTTT.

This clone was counted a single time. This chain links TRBV21-1 with TRBJ2-7; the D segment call TRBD2 is taken from the table without a DNA check. TRBV21-1 is marked as a pseudogene. The CDR3 runs 12 residues. CDR3 sequence (DNA): TGTGCCGGAGGGTCGTTTCCGTACGAGCAGTACTTC. It encodes CAGGSFPYEQYF.

Notes on this clone: The same CDR3 is also encoded by other DNA sequences in this sample. The CDR3: CASSVGTGVYNEQFF. CDR3 nucleotides: TGTGCCAGCAGTGTTGGGACAGGAGTCTACAATGAGCAGTTCTTC. The chain has TRBV6-1 and TRBJ2-1, with TRBD1 matching 8 bases. Germline V CDR1 and CDR2: MNHNS, SASEGT. J lost 3 bases, V lost 4 bases, and 5 bases had no gene match. The CDR3 contains 15 residues.

This clone came up a few times. The V and J genes are TRBV9 and TRBJ1-2; D is perhaps TRBD1 (6 bases). Trimming took off 4 bases at V and 6 bases at J, with 19 bases between the two ends. The CDR3 spans 15 residues. Germline-derived CDR1 and CDR2 are SGDLS and YYNGEE. The CDR3 sequence is CASSTGKGGVDGYTF. CDR3 coding DNA: TGTGCCAGCAGCACCGGTAAAGGGGGTGTAGATGGCTACACCTTC.

The chain joins TRBV19 to TRBJ2-7; tentatively, D is TRBD2 (5 bases). Germline-derived CDR1 and CDR2 are LNHDA and SQIVND (reference sequence). V was pared by 1 base and J by 4 bases, with 5 bases between. The CDR3 runs 12 residues. This CDR3 reads CASSIGGYEQYF. The CDR3 bases are TGTGCCAGTAGTATAGGAGGGTACGAGCAGTACTTC. The whole variable domain, remainder taken from reference TRBV19 and TRBJ2-7, is DGGITQSPKYLFRKEGQNVTLSCEQNLNHDAMYWYRQDPGQGLRLIYYSQIVNDFQKGDIAEGYSVSREKKESFPLTVTSAQKNPTAFYLCASSIGGYEQYFGPGTRLTVT.

The rearrangement joins TRBV7-3 to TRBJ2-1; 7 bases agree with TRBD2. The CDR3 length is 16 residues. Germline V gene data show CDR1 as SGHTA and CDR2 as FQGTGA. V dropped 1 base and J dropped 2; count of bases not matched to a gene: 5. CDR3 loop: CASSLSLAGAYNEQFF. DNA of the CDR3: TGTGCCAGCAGCTTAAGTTTAGCGGGCGCCTACAATGAGCAGTTCTTC. The full variable domain, completed using reference TRBV7-3 and TRBJ2-1, is GAGVSQTPSNKVTEKGKYVELRCDPISGHTALYWYRQSLGQGPEFLIYFQGTGAADDSGLPNDRFFAVRPEGSVSTLKIQRTERGDSAVYLCASSLSLAGAYNEQFFGPGTRLTVL.